This TCR beta chain comes out of a study of Ad26.COV2.S vaccination and SARS-CoV-2 variants. As for treatment: around 19 received Ad26.COV2.S at low or high dose, single or two shots; five or six received placebo; per-sample allocation not given. Sampling was performed 63 days after the first vaccine or placebo injection. The CDR3 extends over 14 amino acids. The junction had 1 base not matched to a gene; V was cut back by 0 bases and J by 3 bases. In germline, CDR1 is MNHEY, CDR2 SVGAGI. Profiling relied on immunoSEQ multiplex PCR, and the TCRdb table lists in-frame clones only, not all of them. This table has 360,000 or so clones, approximately 90% appearing once.

The TCR was taken from a person aged 18-60 years who received the Ad26.COV2.S COVID-19 vaccine or a placebo. The specimen was peripheral blood, collected in a trial of Ad26.COV2.S vaccine versus placebo. The chain joins TRBV6-5 to TRBJ2-7, with TRBD2 matching over 8 bases. CDR3 amino acids: CASSYSREGYEQYF. The CDR3 bases are TGTGCCAGCAGTTACTCCCGGGAGGGCTACGAGCAGTACTTC.